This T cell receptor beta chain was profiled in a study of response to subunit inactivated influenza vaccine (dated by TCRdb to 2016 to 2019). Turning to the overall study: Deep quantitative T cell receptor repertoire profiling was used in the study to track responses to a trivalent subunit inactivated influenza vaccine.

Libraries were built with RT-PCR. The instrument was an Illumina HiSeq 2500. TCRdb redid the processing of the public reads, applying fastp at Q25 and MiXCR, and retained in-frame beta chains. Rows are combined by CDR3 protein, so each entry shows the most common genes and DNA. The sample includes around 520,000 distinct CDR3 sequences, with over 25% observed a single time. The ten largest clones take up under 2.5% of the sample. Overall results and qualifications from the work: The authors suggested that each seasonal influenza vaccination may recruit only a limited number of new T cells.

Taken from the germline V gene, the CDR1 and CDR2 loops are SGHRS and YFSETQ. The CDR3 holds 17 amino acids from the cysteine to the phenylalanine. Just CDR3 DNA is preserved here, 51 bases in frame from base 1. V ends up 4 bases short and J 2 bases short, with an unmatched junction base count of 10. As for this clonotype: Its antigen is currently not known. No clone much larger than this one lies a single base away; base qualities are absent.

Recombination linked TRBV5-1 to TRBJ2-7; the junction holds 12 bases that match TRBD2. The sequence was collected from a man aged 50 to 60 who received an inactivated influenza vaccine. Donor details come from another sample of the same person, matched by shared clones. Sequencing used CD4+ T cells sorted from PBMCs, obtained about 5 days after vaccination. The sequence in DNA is TGCGCCAGCAGCCTTTGGACTAGCGGGGTCTCTACCTACGAGCAGTACTTC. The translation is CASSLWTSGVSTYEQYF.